Sequencing of this TCR beta chain was carried out in a study of T cell responses to AZD1222 COVID-19 vaccine. Study results and limitations: No day 14 peak samples; only post-peak repertoires were characterized. Donors skewed white British and female; clonal diversity was possibly underestimated. After two AZD1222 doses, spike-specific TCR breadth and depth rose versus day 0.

In the case of this clone: Its target is unknown.

Between the trimmed V and J ends, which lost 4 bases and 4 bases, there was a span of 14 bases. The CDR3 consists of 16 residues. From germline, CDR1 is SNHLY and CDR2 FYNNEI. Repertoires were generated with immunoSEQ multiplex PCR, while TCRdb's copy carries only in-frame clones and drops some. This repertoire shows around 83,000 clones, about 82% found once; its top ten account for 7.5% to 9%. V and J are TRBV2 and TRBJ1-6; D is possibly TRBD1 (6 bases). The sequencing here drew on peripheral blood, taken on day 0 of AZD1222 vaccination. This TCR derives from an adult in good health. The CDR3 is CASSAAGQFYNSPLHF. In DNA, the CDR3 is TGTGCCAGCAGTGCTGCTGGACAGTTTTATAATTCACCCCTCCACTTT.